The next 21 T cell receptor beta chains were all read from a single sample in a study of shared clonotypes between healthy human individuals. The method was immunoSEQ multiplex PCR; TCRdb's version includes in-frame clones alone and lacks a portion of them. The sample holds 2 million to 3 million clones, under 95% seen once. The sample taken for sequencing was naive CD4+ T cells from PBMCs. Noted subset: CD45RA+ positively selected. The receptors come from a man aged 18 to 29 in good health. Some clones in this sample may be carry-over from other donors' samples.

The gene calls are TRBV7-9 and TRBJ2-7; tentative D call: TRBD2 (6 bases). CDR1 is SEHNR and CDR2 is FQNEAQ in the germline V gene (reference sequence). This CDR3 spans 13 amino acids. With 3 bases removed from V and 3 bases from J, the gap between germline ends came to 9 bases. The CDR3 protein is CASSFRGNYEQYF. In DNA, the CDR3 is TGTGCCAGCAGCTTCCGGGGGAACTACGAGCAGTACTTC.

This clone was detected once. This chain links TRBV11-2 with TRBJ2-2; weak D call: TRBD1 (5 bases). The CDR3 is 19 amino acids. CDR1 is SGHAT and CDR2 is FQNNGV in the germline V gene. Trimming removed 5 bases at V and 4 bases at J, with 26 bases between. The CDR3, as DNA: TGTGCCAGCAGCAATCCTAGGCAGGGTCAGCGTTCGGTCACCGGGGAGCTGTTTTTT. Translation gives CASSNPRQGQRSVTGELFF.

The rearrangement joins TRBV5-1 to TRBJ1-2, with unresolved D. The CDR3 spans 13 residues. Trimming left V 3 bases short and J 0 bases short, with 6 bases between. Germline V gene sequence: CDR1 SGHRS, CDR2 YFSETQ. This chain's CDR3 is CASSWAANYGYTF. As DNA, the CDR3 is TGCGCCAGCAGCTGGGCAGCTAACTATGGCTACACCTTC.

This clone showed up just a few times. Other DNA sequences in this sample translate to the same CDR3. This sequence joins TRBV10-3 and TRBJ1-5; D is uncertain. This CDR3 has 14 residues. Trimming took off 2 bases at V and 0 bases at J, with 5 bases between the two ends. Germline V gene data show CDR1 as ENHRY and CDR2 as SYGVKD. In DNA, the CDR3 is TGTGCCATCAGTGAGGGCTATAGCAATCAGCCCCAGCATTTT. Translation: CAISEGYSNQPQHF.

The genes are TRBV10-1 and TRBJ2-1; either TRBD1 or TRBD2 may supply D (5 bases each). The CDR3 is 15 residues long. The V gene lost 0 bases and the J gene lost 7 bases, with 13 bases spanning the gap. CDR1 WNHNN and CDR2 SYGVQD come from the germline V gene (reference sequence). CDR3 protein: CASSESSTWGNEQFF. The CDR3 DNA reads TGCGCCAGCAGTGAGTCATCCACTTGGGGGAATGAGCAGTTCTTC.

J is TRBJ2-3 and V is TRBV7-8; 10 bases line up with TRBD1. The CDR3 covers 13 residues. V was clipped by 0 bases and J by 11 bases; unmatched bases: 2. Germline CDR1 and CDR2: SGHVS and FQNEAQ. CDR3 in DNA: TGTGCCAGCAGCTTAGCGAGGGACAGGGGGCAGTATTTT. Amino acids: CASSLARDRGQYF.

In its sample, this clone was seen once. The chain employs TRBV21-1 and TRBJ1-2; TRBD1, the D gene given by the table, was not confirmed from the DNA. TRBV21-1 is assigned pseudogene status. This CDR3 is 13 amino acids long. CDR3 residues: CASSNGPGGGYTF. The DNA for the CDR3 is TGTGCCAGCAGCAACGGCCCTGGGGGCGGCTACACCTTC.

This clone was seen only a few times. V gene TRBV30 combines with J gene TRBJ1-1; TRBD1 is a possible D gene (5 bases). The length of the CDR3 is 13 residues. V was clipped by 4 bases and J by 0 bases, with 9 bases between them. CDR1 and CDR2 from the germline V gene are GTSNPN and SVGIG (reference sequence). The CDR3 here is CAWTSQVNTEAFF. CDR3 DNA sequence: TGTGCCTGGACATCACAGGTGAACACTGAAGCTTTCTTT.

The rearrangement joins TRBV18 to TRBJ2-3, with D uncertain. The length of the CDR3 is 12 residues. Germline CDR1 KGHSH, CDR2 LQKENI. Trimming pared 6 bases from V and 6 bases from J, leaving 10 bases between. The CDR3 nucleotides are TGTGCCAGCTCCCTTAACCGGGATACGCAGTATTTT. Translating it yields CASSLNRDTQYF.

This chain links TRBV15 with TRBJ1-4; 7 nucleotides align to TRBD1. Germline V lookup: CDR1 LNHNV, CDR2 YYDKDF (reference sequence). The CDR3 runs 15 residues. The V segment lost 10 bases and the J segment 0 bases; nucleotides outside the gene matches: 8. The chain's CDR3 is CAIAQGTPTNEKLFF. The CDR3 bases are TGTGCCATCGCACAGGGGACCCCAACTAATGAAAAACTGTTTTTT.

This chain uses TRBV7-9 with TRBJ2-7, with TRBD1 matching 7 bases. After removal of 5 bases from V and 0 bases from J, the junction contained 13 bases not matched to a gene. The germline gives CDR1 SEHNR, CDR2 FQNEAQ (reference sequence). CDR3 length: 17 amino acids. The CDR3 coding sequence is TGTGCCAGCAGCCAACCCATAGGACAGGAGAACTCCTACGAGCAGTACTTC. Translated, it gives CASSQPIGQENSYEQYF.

The chain links TRBV19 to TRBJ2-3; tentative D call: TRBD1 (6 bases). Trimming took off 7 bases at V and 5 bases at J, with 16 bases between the two ends. Germline loops: CDR1 LNHDA, CDR2 SQIVND (reference sequence). The CDR3 extends over 14 amino acids. The CDR3 DNA sequence: TGTGCCAGTAATCTGGGGGCAAGTGGAGATACGCAGTATTTT. This sequence encodes CASNLGASGDTQYF. Combining the CDR3 with reference TRBV19 and TRBJ2-3 gives the whole variable domain DGGITQSPKYLFRKEGQNVTLSCEQNLNHDAMYWYRQDPGQGLRLIYYSQIVNDFQKGDIAEGYSVSREKKESFPLTVTSAQKNPTAFYLCASNLGASGDTQYFGPGTRLTVL.

This clone was detected only once. J is TRBJ1-1 and V is TRBV2; D remains unclear. V gave up 7 bases and J gave up 2 bases, with 14 bases separating them. This CDR3 spans 14 amino acids. Germline V gene lookup returns CDR1 SNHLY and CDR2 FYNNEI. CDR3 DNA sequence: TGTGCCAGCACCCCCCGGGGTACTAACACTGAAGCTTTCTTT. Translated, it gives CASTPRGTNTEAFF.

The chain has TRBV28 and TRBJ1-3, with no clear D. Germline V gene data show CDR1 as MDHEN and CDR2 as SYDVKM. This CDR3 is 14 amino acids long. V was clipped by 4 bases and J by 2 bases, with 9 bases between them. For the CDR3, the DNA is TGTGCCAGCAGTTCCCCCCGGGCTGGAAACACCATATATTTT. It yields the protein CASSSPRAGNTIYF.

In its sample, this clone was seen a few times. This chain uses TRBV9 with TRBJ1-2, with D unresolved. V was cut by 3 bases and J by 0 bases, with 3 bases left in between. CDR3 length: 12 residues. Germline V gene sequence: CDR1 SGDLS, CDR2 YYNGEE. The CDR3, as DNA: TGTGCCAGCAGCGCGGCTAACTATGGCTACACCTTC. It translates to CASSAANYGYTF.

The rearrangement joins TRBV11-2 to TRBJ1-3; D unclear. V lost 3 bases and J 2 bases, leaving 5 bases between the germline ends. The CDR3 has 13 amino acids. Germline V gene sequence: CDR1 SGHAT, CDR2 FQNNGV. The CDR3 DNA reads as TGTGCCAGCAGCTTCACTACTGGAAACACCATATATTTT. It is translated as CASSFTTGNTIYF.

This chain joins TRBV27 and TRBJ2-1; 11 positions match TRBD2. Germline V gene data show CDR1 as MNHEY and CDR2 as SMNVEV (reference sequence). The junction had 3 bases not matched to a gene; V was cut back by 3 bases and J by 5 bases. The CDR3 totals 15 residues. CDR3 bases: TGTGCCAGCAGTTTTCCGGGACTAGCGGACAATGAGCAGTTCTTC. Encoded protein: CASSFPGLADNEQFF.

This chain joins TRBV30 and TRBJ2-3, with D tentatively TRBD1 (6 bases). Trimming left V 2 bases short and J 1 base short, with 10 bases between. The CDR3 extends over 14 amino acids. Looked up from germline, CDR1 is GTSNPN and CDR2 is SVGIG (reference sequence). Here the CDR3 reads CAWSPRQGTDTQYF. In nucleotides, the CDR3 is TGTGCCTGGAGTCCCCGACAGGGCACAGATACGCAGTATTTT. The full variable domain, rest sourced from reference TRBV30 and TRBJ2-3, is SQTIHQWPATLVQPVGSPLSLECTVEGTSNPNLYWYRQAAGRGLQLLFYSVGIGQISSEVPQNLSASRPQDRQFILSSKKLLLSDSGFYLCAWSPRQGTDTQYFGPGTRLTVL.

V and J are TRBV5-1 and TRBJ1-2, with a possible D match to TRBD1 (5 bases). CDR1 and CDR2 from the germline V gene are SGHRS and YFSETQ. This CDR3 region has 15 residues. V dropped 2 bases and J dropped 3 bases, with 14 bases sitting between them. Written as DNA, the CDR3 is TGCGCCAGCAGCTTAACTGCGGCACAGGACTATGGCTACACCTTC. Amino acid sequence: CASSLTAAQDYGYTF. Using reference TRBV5-1 and TRBJ1-2 for the parts outside the CDR3, the full variable domain is KAGVTQTPRYLIKTRGQQVTLSCSPISGHRSVSWYQQTPGQGLQFLFEYFSETQRNKGNFPGRFSGRQFSNSRSEMNVSTLELGDSALYLCASSLTAAQDYGYTFGSGTRLTVV.

The chain combines TRBV28 with TRBJ2-7; 11 nucleotides agree with TRBD1. CDR1 MDHEN and CDR2 SYDVKM come from the germline V gene. With V trimmed by 5 bases and J by 3 bases, 9 bases remained unmatched. The CDR3 totals 16 residues. CDR3 nucleotide sequence: TGTGCCAGCAGTCCCTACCGGGGGACAGGGGGCTACGAGCAGTACTTC. Translated, it gives CASSPYRGTGGYEQYF. Together with reference TRBV28 and TRBJ2-7, the CDR3 gives the full variable domain: DVKVTQSSRYLVKRTGEKVFLECVQDMDHENMFWYRQDPGLGLRLIYFSYDVKMKEKGDIPEGYSVSREKKERFSLILESASTNQTSMYLCASSPYRGTGGYEQYFGPGTRLTVT.

A word on this clone: Different DNA sequences within this sample yield the same CDR3. This chain connects TRBV5-1 to TRBJ2-1; 10 positions agree with TRBD2. Germline-derived CDR1 and CDR2 are SGHRS and YFSETQ. This CDR3 is built from 15 residues. Trimming cost V 5 bases and J 6 bases; bases outside gene matches: 8. The CDR3 is CASSFLAGASNEQFF. DNA of the CDR3: TGCGCCAGCAGTTTTCTAGCGGGAGCTTCCAATGAGCAGTTCTTC.